The 17 T cell receptor beta chains presented below share a single source sample, sequenced in a study of blood T cells in healthy people across ages. A J-beta primer mix and a sample-barcoded 5' primer were used in a second PCR of roughly 6 to 11 cycles. TCRdb used MiXCR to reprocess the 5' RACE reads, holding one entry per CDR3 protein. The sample contains hundreds of thousands of distinct CDR3 sequences, around 48% of which appear only once. The material sequenced was blood. The receptors shown here come from a man aged 80 or over in good health.

In regard to this clonotype: This clone may be a read error of a much larger clone one base away. The chain uses TRBV7-9 and TRBJ2-5; 10 nucleotides line up with TRBD2. This CDR3 region has 14 residues. Unmatched junction bases numbered 8, after V lost 2 bases and J lost 11 bases. In germline, CDR1 is SEHNR, CDR2 FQNEAQ (reference sequence). The CDR3 here is CASSLLAGEGEQYF. The DNA for the CDR3 is TGTGCCAGCAGCTTACTAGCGGGAGAGGGTGAGCAGTACTTC.

Points on this clonotype: At one end, the junction sequence differs from germline, possibly due to a read error. The rearrangement uses TRBV5-1 and TRBJ2-1, with D unclear. Germline V gives CDR1 SGHRS, CDR2 YFSETQ. The CDR3 has 14 amino acids. The chain's CDR3 is CASSRGEYYSEQFF. DNA for the CDR3: TGCGCCAGCAGCCGCGGTGAGTATTACAGTGAGCAGTTCTTC.

The V and J genes are TRBV12-3 or TRBV12-4 and TRBJ1-2, with 8 bases identical to TRBD1. The CDR3 is made up of 15 amino acids. Germline trimming cut 5 bases from V and 3 bases from J; bases unmatched to any gene: 8. The CDR3 nucleotides are TGTGCCAGCAGTCCCACAGGGGGGAGCTACTATGGCTACACCTTC. Residues: CASSPTGGSYYGYTF.

V gene TRBV5-5 combines with J gene TRBJ2-7; possibly TRBD1 or TRBD2 for D (5 bases each). CDR3 size: 13 residues. The V gene lost 3 bases and the J gene lost 7 bases, with 14 bases spanning the gap. CDR1 and CDR2 (germline): SGHKS, YYEKEE (reference sequence). The CDR3 DNA follows: TGTGCCAGCAGCTCCGGGACGAACAATGAGCAGTACTTC. This gives the protein CASSSGTNNEQYF.

This clonotype was counted only a few times. This chain links TRBV20-1 with TRBJ2-5; TRBD2 matches at 8 bases. Trimming took 2 bases from V and 5 from J; bases not matched to a gene: 7. This CDR3 is 14 amino acids long. The germline gives CDR1 DFQATT, CDR2 SNEGSKA (reference sequence). The CDR3 region is CSARRGGGPETQYF. In DNA form, the CDR3 reads TGCAGTGCTAGACGCGGCGGGGGGCCTGAGACCCAGTACTTC.

With regard to this clonotype: The CDR3 does not end in the conserved phenylalanine or tryptophan, so this is likely a read error. The V call is TRBV7-2, the J call TRBJ1-5, with a weak D call TRBD1 (6 bases). Germline CDR1 reads SGHTA; CDR2 reads FQGNSA. This CDR3 is 13 amino acids long. V was cut by 5 bases and J by 6 bases, with 11 bases left in between. The CDR3 spells CASSLGGSQPQHL. The CDR3 nucleotides are TGTGCCAGCAGCCTGGGGGGCTCTCAGCCCCAGCATCTT.

The V gene is TRBV29-1, the J gene TRBJ2-6; D possibly matches TRBD1 or TRBD2 (6 bases each). The CDR3 contains 21 residues. The germline gives CDR1 SQVTM, CDR2 ANQGSEA. Trimming cost V 4 bases and J 1 base, with 29 bases left between them. As DNA, the CDR3 is TGCAGCGTTGTTCTTCTCGGGGGCAGGGCCCACTCTGAGTCTGGGGCCAACGTCCTGACTTTC. Encoded protein: CSVVLLGGRAHSESGANVLTF.

This clonotype was recorded once. The rearrangement links TRBV27 to TRBJ2-3; TRBD1 might be the D (6 bases). The V and J ends lost 3 bases and 4 bases respectively, with 11 bases between them. The CDR3 contains 14 residues. Germline V gives CDR1 MNHEY, CDR2 SMNVEV (reference sequence). The CDR3 region is CASSLNYRADTQYF. CDR3 in DNA: TGTGCCAGCAGTTTGAACTACAGGGCAGATACGCAGTATTTT.

CDR3 loop: CSARDPSGNIQYF. CDR3 nucleotide sequence: TGCAGTGCTAGAGATCCTAGCGGAAACATTCAGTACTTC. The chain couples TRBV20-1 to TRBJ2-7; 7 nucleotides align to TRBD2. The J call may be mistaken, given a closer DNA end match to TRBJ2-4. The CDR3 loop spans 13 amino acids. Per the germline V gene, CDR1 is DFQATT and CDR2 is SNEGSKA (reference sequence).

The chain has TRBV27 and TRBJ2-5; D might be TRBD1 (6 bases). Per the germline V gene, CDR1 is MNHEY and CDR2 is SMNVEV (reference sequence). With 3 bases removed from V and 1 base from J, the gap between germline ends came to 12 bases. This CDR3 is 15 amino acids long. In DNA, the CDR3 is TGTGCCAGCAGTTTGTCCGGACAGACCCAAGAGACCCAGTACTTC. Encoded protein: CASSLSGQTQETQYF.

V is TRBV7-2 and J is TRBJ2-1, with 11 bases that match TRBD1. The CDR3 covers 14 residues. V was clipped by 5 bases and J by 8 bases; unmatched bases: 5. Germline V gene data show CDR1 as SGHTA and CDR2 as FQGNSA. In DNA, the CDR3 is TGTGCCAGCAGCCGGGACAGGGGGTTCGATGAGCAGTTCTTC. As protein: CASSRDRGFDEQFF.

Comment on this clonotype: Being one base from a much bigger clone, this may be a read error. The chain carries TRBV6-6 and TRBJ2-2; 7 bases align to TRBD1. The germline gives CDR1 MNHNY, CDR2 SVGAGI (reference sequence). The junction had 10 bases not matched to a gene; V was cut back by 5 bases and J by 4 bases. CDR3 length: 16 residues. The CDR3: CASSRSTGVGTGELFF. CDR3 nucleotides: TGTGCCAGCAGTCGCAGTACAGGGGTGGGCACCGGGGAGCTGTTTTTT.

V and J are TRBV7-2 and TRBJ2-1; D is perhaps TRBD2 (6 bases). The CDR3 consists of 13 residues. CDR1 and CDR2 from the germline V gene are SGHTA and FQGNSA. With 3 bases removed from V and 8 bases from J, the gap between germline ends came to 11 bases. The chain's CDR3 is CASSFQGGDEQFF. CDR3 in DNA: TGTGCCAGCAGCTTCCAGGGAGGAGATGAGCAGTTCTTC.

The chain has TRBV7-2 and TRBJ2-2; D unresolved. V was trimmed by 1 base and J by 2 bases, leaving 8 bases between them. This CDR3 has 15 amino acids. Germline assignment: CDR1 SGHTA and CDR2 FQGNSA. CDR3 loop: CASSLGVQNTGELFF. Written as DNA, the CDR3 is TGTGCCAGCAGCTTAGGGGTTCAAAACACCGGGGAGCTGTTTTTT.

V and J are TRBV5-6 and TRBJ1-2; D perhaps matches TRBD1 (5 bases). This CDR3 has 14 residues. V was shortened by 4 bases and J by 7 bases, with 17 bases between the two germline ends. Germline V gives CDR1 SGHDT, CDR2 YYEEEE. The CDR3 DNA reads as TGTGCCAGCAGCCCGTCGGGGGAGGGGTTTGGCTACACCTTC. Protein: CASSPSGEGFGYTF.

Regarding this clonotype: This could be a read error, since a much larger clone is one nucleotide away. The chain employs TRBV29-1 and TRBJ2-5, with D hard to call. CDR3 length: 12 amino acids. V was pared by 3 bases and J by 2 bases, with 7 bases between. The germline gives CDR1 SQVTM, CDR2 ANQGSEA. Here the CDR3 DNA reads TGCAGCGTTGATCTTAGTCAAGAGACCCAGTACTTC. Its protein product is CSVDLSQETQYF.

The chain links TRBV20-1 to TRBJ2-5; 9 nucleotides line up with TRBD2. V lost 4 bases to trimming and J lost 5 bases; unmatched junction nucleotides: 8. The CDR3 loop spans 14 amino acids. CDR1 is DFQATT, CDR2 SNEGSKA, per germline (reference sequence). The CDR3 is CSAIFLAGPETQYF. CDR3 DNA: TGCAGTGCTATTTTCCTAGCGGGACCGGAGACCCAGTACTTC.